A selection of T cell receptor beta chains follows, all from one sample in a study of low-dose radiotherapy and immunotherapy resistance in tumors. TCRdb passed the reads through MiXCR, listing each CDR3 protein once. Among some 40,000 distinct CDR3 sequences listed, around 20% were seen once. Sequences were derived from PBMCs, sampled after low-dose radiotherapy plus immunotherapy. These receptor sequences come from a female donor with ovarian cancer. CDR3s include the opening cysteine and the closing phenylalanine or tryptophan. The D gene is left open where the match is weak. Size tells how often a clone was seen (once, few, many) or the class of an expanded clone, and some rows leave it out.

V: TRBV6-6
size: NA
J: TRBJ1-3
D: NA
DNA: TGTGCCAGCAGCTTAGGTAGCGGGAACTCTGGAAACACCATATATTTT
CDR3: CASSLGSGNSGNTIYF

V: TRBV20-1
size: many
J: TRBJ2-7
D: NA
DNA: TGCAGTGCTAGAGTAGGACGGGCCCCCTACGAGCAGTACTTC
CDR3: CSARVGRAPYEQYF

V: TRBV6-9
size: many
J: TRBJ1-2
D: TRBD1
DNA: TGTGCCAGCAGTTACCCTGGACAGGGGCGACTGGGCTATGGCTACACCTTC
CDR3: CASSYPGQGRLGYGYTF

V: TRBV3-1
size: many
J: TRBJ1-1
D: NA
DNA: TGTGCCAGCAGCCAAGTAGTACTCGGCTGGGCTTTCTTT
CDR3: CASSQVVLGWAFF

V: TRBV28
size: many
J: TRBJ1-2
D: NA
DNA: TGTGCCAGCAGTTTACAACCAGAGCTCTATGGCTACACCTTC
CDR3: CASSLQPELYGYTF

V: TRBV30
size: many
J: TRBJ2-1
D: NA
DNA: TGTGCCTGGAGTGTATCCGTTCGCTCTCCCGACTACCAGGTATCCTACAATGAGCAGTTCTTC
CDR3: CAWSVSVRSPDYQVSYNEQFF

V: TRBV27
size: few
J: TRBJ2-5
D: NA
DNA: TGTGCCAGCAGTTTAACAGGAACCCAAGAGACCCAGTACTTC
CDR3: CASSLTGTQETQYF

V: TRBV21-1
size: many
J: TRBJ2-7
D: NA
DNA: TGTGCCAGCAGCAGACCCCCGGGGCTAGCGGGAGTCCCCTACGAGCAGTACTTC
CDR3: CASSRPPGLAGVPYEQYF

V: TRBV2
size: many
J: TRBJ2-2
D: TRBD2
DNA: TGTGCCAGCAGGGCGCGGGGGGTTAACACCGGGGAGCTGTTTTTT
CDR3: CASRARGVNTGELFF

V: TRBV20-1
size: many
J: TRBJ2-1
D: NA
DNA: TGCAGTGCTAGAGGACAGGGCCCGGGAGAGGGTGAGCAGTTCTTC
CDR3: CSARGQGPGEGEQFF

V: TRBV12-3/TRBV12-4
size: many
J: TRBJ2-7
D: TRBD1
DNA: TGTGCCAGCAGCCGCTCGGGACAGGGCACCTACGAGCAGTACTTC
CDR3: CASSRSGQGTYEQYF

V: TRBV12-3/TRBV12-4
size: many
J: TRBJ2-2
D: NA
DNA: TGTGCCAGCACCCTGGAAGTGCGGCCGAACACCGGGGAGCTGTTTTTT
CDR3: CASTLEVRPNTGELFF

V: TRBV18
size: once
J: TRBJ2-2
D: NA
DNA: TGTGCCAGCTCACCACCCCCAGGACAAATGGCCGGGGAGCTGTTTTTT
CDR3: CASSPPPGQMAGELFF

V: TRBV24-1
size: many
J: TRBJ2-1
D: NA
DNA: TGTGCCACCAGTGATTTGGCATACGGCTCCTACAATGAGCAGTTCTTC
CDR3: CATSDLAYGSYNEQFF

V: TRBV30
size: many
J: TRBJ1-5
D: NA
DNA: TGTGCCTGGAGTCAGGGCCACAATCAGCCCCAGCATTTT
CDR3: CAWSQGHNQPQHF

V: TRBV12-3/TRBV12-4
size: many
J: TRBJ1-5
D: NA
DNA: TGTGCCAGCAGTTTACAGGGCAATCAGCCCCAGCATTTT
CDR3: CASSLQGNQPQHF

V: TRBV12-3/TRBV12-4
size: many
J: TRBJ2-7
D: NA
DNA: TGTGCCAGCACTATCGGACCCTCCTACGAGCAGTACTTC
CDR3: CASTIGPSYEQYF

V: TRBV29-1
size: NA
J: TRBJ2-2
D: NA
DNA: TGCAGCGTTCTCTCTCTACCAGCAGGAGTGAACACCGGGGAGCTGTTTTTT
CDR3: CSVLSLPAGVNTGELFF

V: TRBV18
size: many
J: TRBJ1-5
D: TRBD1
DNA: TGTGCCAGCTCCTCGGGACAGACAAATACAGAGCCCCAGCATTTT
CDR3: CASSSGQTNTEPQHF

V: TRBV29-1
size: many
J: TRBJ1-1
D: NA
DNA: TGCAGCGGAACGTTATCCCATGAAGCTTTCTTT
CDR3: CSGTLSHEAFF

V: TRBV7-4
size: many
J: TRBJ2-1
D: NA
DNA: TGTGCCAGCAGCTTAGTTGGGTGGGTCTGGGTTTTCTCCTTCAATGTATCACATGAGCAGTTCTTC
CDR3: CASSLVGWVWVFSFNVSHEQFF

V: TRBV28
size: many
J: TRBJ1-2
D: NA
DNA: TGTGCCAGCAGACTCCCACCGGGGCAGGGTGGCTACACCTTC
CDR3: CASRLPPGQGGYTF

V: TRBV29-1
size: many
J: TRBJ2-3
D: NA
DNA: TGCAGCGTCTCGGGCGGACACAAGGATACGCAGTATTTT
CDR3: CSVSGGHKDTQYF

V: TRBV19
size: once
J: TRBJ2-2
D: NA
DNA: NA
CDR3: CASSIASGRFAGELFFF

V: TRBV2
size: NA
J: TRBJ2-6
D: TRBD1
DNA: TGTGCCAGCAGTGGTCCCAGGACAGGGCTATCAGGGGCCAACGTCCTGACTTTC
CDR3: CASSGPRTGLSGANVLTF

V: TRBV20-1
size: few
J: TRBJ2-1
D: NA
DNA: TGCAGTGCTAGAGCGGCAGGCGTTCCCTACAATGAGCAGTTCTTC
CDR3: CSARAAGVPYNEQFF

V: TRBV3-1
size: many
J: TRBJ2-1
D: TRBD2
DNA: TGTGCCAGCAGCCAAGCGGGAGGCTCCTACAATGAGCAGTTCTTC
CDR3: CASSQAGGSYNEQFF

V: TRBV6-6
size: NA
J: TRBJ2-3
D: TRBD1
DNA: TGTGCCAGCAGCCTAAGGGGGCCTAAAGATACGCAGTATTTT
CDR3: CASSLRGPKDTQYF

V: TRBV24-1
size: many
J: TRBJ1-1
D: NA
DNA: TGTGCCACCAGTGACCGCCGGGCGCCGACTGAAGCTTTCTTT
CDR3: CATSDRRAPTEAFF

V: TRBV15
size: many
J: TRBJ2-7
D: TRBD1
DNA: TGTGCCACCAGCAGATTACCCTCCCACGACAGGGTAGGAGAGCAGTACTTC
CDR3: CATSRLPSHDRVGEQYF

V: TRBV6-2/TRBV6-3
size: many
J: TRBJ2-7
D: NA
DNA: TGTGCCAGCAGCATGGACACTCACTACGAGCAGTACTTC
CDR3: CASSMDTHYEQYF

V: TRBV4-1
size: many
J: TRBJ1-1
D: NA
DNA: TGCGCCAGCAGCCAAGAAAATGCGAACACTGAAGCTTTCTTT
CDR3: CASSQENANTEAFF

V: TRBV28
size: medium-sized
J: TRBJ2-1
D: NA
DNA: TGTGCCAGCAGCAACTATGAGCAGTTCTTC
CDR3: CASSNYEQFF

V: TRBV19
size: many
J: TRBJ2-1
D: NA
DNA: TGTGCCAGTAGTATGCACAATGAGCAGTTCTTC
CDR3: CASSMHNEQFF

V: TRBV13
size: many
J: TRBJ1-2
D: NA
DNA: TGTGCCAGCAGCTTGGGCGGACAGCTACCCTATGGCTACACCTTC
CDR3: CASSLGGQLPYGYTF

V: TRBV5-6
size: many
J: TRBJ1-5
D: TRBD1
DNA: TGTGCCAGCAGCATCCGGACAGGGGGCGAGCGTCAGCCCCAGCATTTT
CDR3: CASSIRTGGERQPQHF

V: TRBV5-1
size: many
J: TRBJ1-2
D: TRBD1
DNA: TGCGCCAGCAGCCCGGGACAGGGGACTGGAGGCTACACCTTC
CDR3: CASSPGQGTGGYTF